The 21 T cell receptor beta chains below all came from one sample that was sequenced in a study of blood T cell repertoires in COVID-19 (dated by TCRdb to 2020 to 2021). Library prep was done by the immunoSEQ multiplex PCR assay. As stored in TCRdb, this immuneACCESS dataset retains in-frame rearrangements with V and J assigned. A fraction of the clones does not appear; measured against another copy, unresolved V genes explain less than half of the discrepancy, and the remainder lacks a known reason. Within this sample are under 200,000 clones, with approximately 80% of them counted one time only. Jointly, the top ten make up about 7.8% of the sample. Sequencing was carried out using peripheral blood. The receptors shown here come from a man aged 60 to 75 with acute or convalescent COVID-19.

The J gene is TRBJ2-7, the V gene TRBV15; 9 bases are a match to TRBD1. The CDR3 is 14 residues long. V lost 8 bases and J lost 0; bases outside the gene matches: 5. Germline CDR1 and CDR2: LNHNV and YYDKDF (reference sequence). The CDR3 region is CATADRGASYEQYF. The CDR3, as DNA: TGTGCCACCGCAGACAGGGGGGCCTCCTACGAGCAGTACTTC.

This clone was recorded only once. The chain combines TRBV30 with TRBJ1-5; D unresolved. The V gene's germline CDR1 is GTSNPN and CDR2 SVGIG (reference sequence). Trimming cost V 0 bases and J 0 bases, with 12 bases left between them. The CDR3 sequence is 16 residues long. As DNA, the CDR3 is TGTGCCTGGAGTGTCGGCGGGAGATATAGCAATCAGCCCCAGCATTTT. It yields the protein CAWSVGGRYSNQPQHF.

The chain recombines TRBV25-1 with TRBJ1-2; possibly TRBD1 for D (6 bases). CDR1 is MGHDK, CDR2 SYGVNS, per germline. This CDR3 has 16 residues. The germline V and J ends were trimmed by 1 base and 3 bases, with 15 bases remaining between them. CDR3 in amino acids: CASSEFVQGVDYGYTF. DNA of the CDR3: TGTGCCAGCAGTGAATTTGTACAGGGAGTTGACTATGGCTACACCTTC.

This chain connects TRBV5-1 to TRBJ1-5; 9 positions agree with TRBD1. Germline-derived CDR1 and CDR2 are SGHRS and YFSETQ. This CDR3 is 15 amino acids long. Trimming cost V 0 bases and J 2 bases; bases outside gene matches: 0. The CDR3 sequence: CASSLGDRGNQPQHF. The CDR3 region has the DNA TGCGCCAGCAGCTTGGGGGACAGGGGCAATCAGCCCCAGCATTTT.

This clone was counted once. The J gene is TRBJ1-5, the V gene TRBV28, with 7 bases matching TRBD1. CDR1 is MDHEN, CDR2 SYDVKM, per germline. The CDR3 loop spans 12 amino acids. Trimming cost V 6 bases and J 6 bases; bases outside gene matches: 2. The CDR3, as DNA: TGTGCCAGCAGCTCAGGGGGTCAGCCCCAGCATTTT. It encodes CASSSGGQPQHF.

The genes are TRBV12-3 or TRBV12-4 and TRBJ2-7; 8 positions match TRBD1. CDR3 size: 13 residues. V gave up 6 bases and J gave up 3 bases; unmatched junction bases: 4. The CDR3 DNA is TGTGCCAGCAGCTCCGGACAGGGCTACGAGCAGTACTTC. Translation: CASSSGQGYEQYF.

J is TRBJ1-1 and V is TRBV4-1, with D perhaps matching TRBD1 (5 bases). CDR3 length equals 13 residues. From germline, CDR1 is MGHRA and CDR2 YSYEKL. Trimming cost V 1 base and J 6 bases, with 9 bases left between them. The CDR3 bases are TGCGCCAGCAGCCAAGGGCGGGGACCTGAAGCTTTCTTT. It codes for CASSQGRGPEAFF.

The V call is TRBV5-1, the J call TRBJ2-3; unclear D gene. The CDR3 has 12 residues. Germline V gene sequence: CDR1 SGHRS, CDR2 YFSETQ. V lost 4 bases, J lost 0 bases, and 3 bases lay in between. CDR3 bases: TGCGCCAGCAGCCTAAGCACAGATACGCAGTATTTT. This encodes CASSLSTDTQYF.

The chain uses TRBV30 and TRBJ1-5, with 7 positions matching TRBD1. The CDR3 is 14 residues long. The junction had 3 bases not matched to a gene; V was cut back by 4 bases and J by 0 bases. Germline V gene lookup returns CDR1 GTSNPN and CDR2 SVGIG (reference sequence). The CDR3 reads CAWNRGYSNQPQHF. The CDR3 DNA reads TGTGCCTGGAACAGGGGCTATAGCAATCAGCCCCAGCATTTT.

The chain combines TRBV11-2 with TRBJ1-1; no reliable D call. Trimming shortened V by 2 bases and J by 5 bases, and 3 bases separated the two germline ends. This CDR3 contains 11 residues. Germline V gene sequence: CDR1 SGHAT, CDR2 FQNNGV. The CDR3 loop is CASSLPTEAFF. Written as DNA, the CDR3 is TGTGCCAGCAGCTTACCTACTGAAGCTTTCTTT.

This chain connects TRBV5-1 to TRBJ2-1, with 12 bases that match TRBD2. The CDR3 consists of 19 residues. The trim removed 2 bases at V and 0 bases at J, leaving 9 bases unmatched. Germline values: CDR1 SGHRS, CDR2 YFSETQ. For the CDR3, the DNA is TGCGCCAGCAGCTTACGAGGTCTAGCGGGGGGGCTCTCCTACAATGAGCAGTTCTTC. Its protein product is CASSLRGLAGGLSYNEQFF.

This sequence joins TRBV30 and TRBJ1-2; the D is unclear. Germline assignment: CDR1 GTSNPN and CDR2 SVGIG (reference sequence). V lost 2 bases and J 4 bases, leaving 11 bases between the germline ends. CDR3 length: 13 amino acids. The CDR3 is CAWSLGQAYGYTF. The CDR3 coding sequence is TGTGCCTGGAGTTTGGGCCAGGCCTATGGCTACACCTTC. The variable domain in full, with the rest retrieved from reference TRBV30 and TRBJ1-2, is SQTIHQWPATLVQPVGSPLSLECTVEGTSNPNLYWYRQAAGRGLQLLFYSVGIGQISSEVPQNLSASRPQDRQFILSSKKLLLSDSGFYLCAWSLGQAYGYTFGSGTRLTVV.

This clone was seen only once. The gene calls are TRBV19 and TRBJ1-4; maybe TRBD1 (5 bases). From germline, CDR1 is LNHDA and CDR2 SQIVND (reference sequence). The V and J ends lost 6 bases and 5 bases respectively, with 16 bases between them. This CDR3 spans 15 amino acids. The CDR3 loop is CASRPFAGGNEKLFF. CDR3 DNA sequence: TGTGCCAGTAGACCCTTCGCGGGGGGGAATGAAAAACTGTTTTTT. Combining the CDR3 with reference TRBV19 and TRBJ1-4 gives the whole variable domain DGGITQSPKYLFRKEGQNVTLSCEQNLNHDAMYWYRQDPGQGLRLIYYSQIVNDFQKGDIAEGYSVSREKKESFPLTVTSAQKNPTAFYLCASRPFAGGNEKLFFGSGTQLSVL.

The rearrangement uses TRBV7-6 and TRBJ1-1; tentatively, D is TRBD1 (6 bases). The V and J ends lost 1 base and 0 bases respectively, with 12 bases between them. This CDR3 is built from 16 residues. Germline V lookup: CDR1 SGHVS, CDR2 FNYEAQ. The CDR3 DNA follows: TGTGCCAGCAGCTTAGGACAGGCCGGGGTGAACACTGAAGCTTTCTTT. Translation: CASSLGQAGVNTEAFF. The full variable domain, its missing parts supplied by reference TRBV7-6 and TRBJ1-1, is GAGVSQSPRYKVTKRGQDVALRCDPISGHVSLYWYRQALGQGPEFLTYFNYEAQQDKSGLPNDRFSAERPEGSISTLTIQRTEQRDSAMYRCASSLGQAGVNTEAFFGQGTRLTVV.

The CDR3 loop is CASSVGAGTRGTDTQYF. DNA of the CDR3: TGTGCCAGCAGCGTAGGGGCCGGGACTAGGGGGACAGATACGCAGTATTTT. V gene TRBV9 combines with J gene TRBJ2-3; 8 nucleotides match TRBD2. The CDR3 extends over 17 amino acids. Germline lookup yields CDR1 SGDLS and CDR2 YYNGEE. The ends lost 0 bases at V and 3 bases at J; junction bases unmatched: 9.

The chain uses TRBV3-1 (or the pseudogene TRBV3-2) and TRBJ2-5, with 7 bases that match TRBD2. Germline V gives CDR1 LGHDT, CDR2 YNNKEL (reference sequence). V shed 0 bases, J shed 2 bases, and the junction held 6 bases outside the gene matches. The CDR3 covers 16 residues. DNA for the CDR3: TGTGCCAGCAGCCAAGATGAGGACGGGGGGCAAGAGACCCAGTACTTC. This sequence encodes CASSQDEDGGQETQYF.

The chain joins TRBV4-1 to TRBJ2-3, with a weak D call TRBD2 (5 bases). Germline lookup yields CDR1 MGHRA and CDR2 YSYEKL. The CDR3 contains 16 residues. Trimming cost V 0 bases and J 1 base, with 11 bases left between them. The CDR3 region is CASSQEGFGGTDTQYF. In DNA form, the CDR3 reads TGCGCCAGCAGCCAAGAAGGGTTCGGGGGCACAGATACGCAGTATTTT.

This clone was observed a single time. This chain connects TRBV2 to TRBJ1-1; D possibly corresponds to TRBD1 (6 bases). The germline CDR1 and CDR2 sequences are SNHLY and FYNNEI. There are 14 residues in the CDR3. The ends were cut back, 10 bases at V and 4 bases at J, with 19 bases in the middle. This CDR3 reads CATNREGKGTEAFF. CDR3 DNA sequence: TGTGCCACCAACAGGGAAGGGAAGGGCACTGAAGCTTTCTTT.

The genes are TRBV9 and TRBJ1-4; TRBD1 aligns across 9 bases. The V gene's germline CDR1 is SGDLS and CDR2 YYNGEE. The CDR3 runs to 14 residues. After removal of 2 bases from V and 7 bases from J, the junction contained 3 bases not matched to a gene. In DNA form, the CDR3 reads TGTGCCAGCAGCGTCCAACAGGGGGCTGAAAAACTGTTTTTT. It translates to CASSVQQGAEKLFF.

The chain links TRBV19 to TRBJ2-5; 10 bases fit TRBD2. This CDR3 region has 15 residues. Trimming removed 2 bases from V and 6 bases from J; junction bases left unmatched: 6. The germline V gene has CDR1 LNHDA and CDR2 SQIVND (reference sequence). The CDR3 is CASSITSGVEKTQYF. CDR3 bases: TGTGCCAGTAGTATAACTAGCGGGGTCGAGAAGACCCAGTACTTC.

Turning to this clone: Other DNA sequences within the sample encode an identical CDR3. The rearrangement uses TRBV18 and TRBJ1-2; 11 positions match TRBD1. Germline CDR1 KGHSH, CDR2 LQKENI. The V and J ends lost 0 bases and 3 bases, in that order; junction bases with no gene match: 0. The CDR3 covers 15 residues. CDR3 DNA: TGTGCCAGCTCACCACCGGGACAGGGGGACTATGGCTACACCTTC. Translated: CASSPPGQGDYGYTF.